One sample yielded the 8 T cell receptor beta chains listed below, sequenced in a study of blood T cell repertoires in COVID-19. Method: immunoSEQ multiplex PCR; TCRdb's copy keeps in-frame clones and lacks some. This repertoire shows 150,000 to 200,000 clones, around 90% found once; its top ten account for 9% to 10%. Source material: PBMCs or T cells enriched from blood (not recorded which). The origin of the receptors is a woman younger than 30 who had recovered from COVID-19.

The chain carries TRBV28 and TRBJ2-5; TRBD1 might be the D (5 bases). V shed 3 bases and J shed 1 base, with 12 bases lying between them. This CDR3 is 15 amino acids long. CDR1 and CDR2 (germline): MDHEN, SYDVKM. The CDR3 DNA reads TGTGCCAGCAGTTTGGGGCTGGGGTCCCAAGAGACCCAGTACTTC. This encodes CASSLGLGSQETQYF.

This clone was recorded only once. The chain links TRBV7-2 to TRBJ2-5; D might be TRBD2 (6 bases). Germline CDR1 is SGHTA and CDR2 is FQGNSA. CDR3 length: 14 residues. V shed 5 bases and J shed 2 bases, with 12 bases lying between them. For the CDR3, the DNA is TGTGCCAGCAGCCTCGGACTATCTCAAGAGACCCAGTACTTC. Protein product: CASSLGLSQETQYF.

V usage is TRBV27 and J usage is TRBJ1-4; no clear D gene. The CDR3 covers 13 residues. Trimming pared 8 bases from V and 6 bases from J, leaving 13 bases between. Germline CDR1 is MNHEY and CDR2 is SMNVEV (reference sequence). The CDR3 protein is CASGDFSYEKLFF. DNA of the CDR3: TGTGCCAGCGGAGATTTCTCCTATGAAAAACTGTTTTTT.

The rearrangement uses TRBV9 and TRBJ1-3; TRBD1 might be the D (6 bases). The CDR3 covers 14 residues. Germline V gives CDR1 SGDLS, CDR2 YYNGEE. Trimming shortened V by 2 bases and J by 7 bases, and 13 bases separated the two germline ends. CDR3: CASSVGDDRNTIYF. CDR3 nucleotides: TGTGCCAGCAGCGTTGGGGACGACAGGAACACCATATATTTT.

V usage is TRBV24-1 and J usage is TRBJ2-1, with 12 bases aligning to TRBD1. Looked up from germline, CDR1 is KGHDR and CDR2 is SFDVKD. Trimming removed 3 bases from V and 8 bases from J; junction bases left unmatched: 7. CDR3 length equals 16 residues. The CDR3: CATSDPQGQGADEQFF. CDR3 coding DNA: TGTGCCACCAGTGATCCCCAGGGACAGGGGGCCGATGAGCAGTTCTTC.

The rearrangement uses TRBV5-1 and TRBJ1-1, with D hard to call. The ends were cut back, 0 bases at V and 0 bases at J, with 9 bases in the middle. The CDR3 sequence is 15 residues long. CDR1 is SGHRS, CDR2 YFSETQ, per germline. The CDR3: CASSLDNGMNTEAFF. For the CDR3, the DNA is TGCGCCAGCAGCTTGGATAACGGGATGAACACTGAAGCTTTCTTT.

The chain's CDR3 is CASSLTVLAVYYEQYF. The CDR3 nucleotides are TGTGCCAGCAGTTTAACGGTACTAGCGGTTTACTACGAGCAGTACTTC. The rearrangement links TRBV28 to TRBJ2-7, with 8 bases lining up with TRBD2. The CDR3 covers 16 residues. With 2 bases clipped from V and 3 bases from J, the junction kept 9 bases outside the gene matches. Looked up from germline, CDR1 is MDHEN and CDR2 is SYDVKM.

The chain has TRBV30 and TRBJ1-4; 12 bases align to TRBD1. CDR3 length: 18 residues. V dropped 2 bases and J dropped 3; count of bases not matched to a gene: 10. CDR1 and CDR2 (germline): GTSNPN, SVGIG (reference sequence). CDR3 coding DNA: TGTGCCTGGAGTTCCGGGACAGGGGGCATCTTATCTAATGAAAAACTGTTTTTT. Protein product: CAWSSGTGGILSNEKLFF.